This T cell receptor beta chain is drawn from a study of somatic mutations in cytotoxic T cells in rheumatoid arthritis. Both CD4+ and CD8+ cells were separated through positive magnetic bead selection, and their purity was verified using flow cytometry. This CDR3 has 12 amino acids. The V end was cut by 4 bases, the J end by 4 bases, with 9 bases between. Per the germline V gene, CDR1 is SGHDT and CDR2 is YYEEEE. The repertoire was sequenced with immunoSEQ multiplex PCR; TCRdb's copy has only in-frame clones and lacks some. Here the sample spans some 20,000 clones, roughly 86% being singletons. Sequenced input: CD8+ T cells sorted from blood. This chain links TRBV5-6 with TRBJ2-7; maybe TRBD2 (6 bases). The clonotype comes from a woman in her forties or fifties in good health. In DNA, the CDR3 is TGTGCCAGCAGCACGGGACTGTACGAGCAGTACTTC. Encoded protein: CASSTGLYEQYF.